This TCR beta chain comes out of a study of blood T cell repertoires in COVID-19. Study-wide background: T cells, B-cell-depleted T cells, or PBMCs supplied cDNA or gDNA.

Between the trimmed V and J ends, which lost 0 bases and 4 bases, there was a span of 10 bases. This CDR3 comprises 16 residues. From germline, CDR1 is SGHTA and CDR2 FQGNSA. Only in-frame clones appear in the TCRdb table, and some are missing; sequencing was by immunoSEQ multiplex PCR. The table includes roughly 66,000 clones, about 89% detected once. The TCR was taken from a human donor in a cohort sampled during active COVID-19. The chain couples TRBV7-2 to TRBJ1-6; maybe TRBD1 (6 bases). Sequenced input: peripheral blood. The CDR3 DNA follows: TGTGCCAGCAGCTTAGCGACAGGAGCTTATAATTCACCCCTCCACTTT. Amino acids: CASSLATGAYNSPLHF.